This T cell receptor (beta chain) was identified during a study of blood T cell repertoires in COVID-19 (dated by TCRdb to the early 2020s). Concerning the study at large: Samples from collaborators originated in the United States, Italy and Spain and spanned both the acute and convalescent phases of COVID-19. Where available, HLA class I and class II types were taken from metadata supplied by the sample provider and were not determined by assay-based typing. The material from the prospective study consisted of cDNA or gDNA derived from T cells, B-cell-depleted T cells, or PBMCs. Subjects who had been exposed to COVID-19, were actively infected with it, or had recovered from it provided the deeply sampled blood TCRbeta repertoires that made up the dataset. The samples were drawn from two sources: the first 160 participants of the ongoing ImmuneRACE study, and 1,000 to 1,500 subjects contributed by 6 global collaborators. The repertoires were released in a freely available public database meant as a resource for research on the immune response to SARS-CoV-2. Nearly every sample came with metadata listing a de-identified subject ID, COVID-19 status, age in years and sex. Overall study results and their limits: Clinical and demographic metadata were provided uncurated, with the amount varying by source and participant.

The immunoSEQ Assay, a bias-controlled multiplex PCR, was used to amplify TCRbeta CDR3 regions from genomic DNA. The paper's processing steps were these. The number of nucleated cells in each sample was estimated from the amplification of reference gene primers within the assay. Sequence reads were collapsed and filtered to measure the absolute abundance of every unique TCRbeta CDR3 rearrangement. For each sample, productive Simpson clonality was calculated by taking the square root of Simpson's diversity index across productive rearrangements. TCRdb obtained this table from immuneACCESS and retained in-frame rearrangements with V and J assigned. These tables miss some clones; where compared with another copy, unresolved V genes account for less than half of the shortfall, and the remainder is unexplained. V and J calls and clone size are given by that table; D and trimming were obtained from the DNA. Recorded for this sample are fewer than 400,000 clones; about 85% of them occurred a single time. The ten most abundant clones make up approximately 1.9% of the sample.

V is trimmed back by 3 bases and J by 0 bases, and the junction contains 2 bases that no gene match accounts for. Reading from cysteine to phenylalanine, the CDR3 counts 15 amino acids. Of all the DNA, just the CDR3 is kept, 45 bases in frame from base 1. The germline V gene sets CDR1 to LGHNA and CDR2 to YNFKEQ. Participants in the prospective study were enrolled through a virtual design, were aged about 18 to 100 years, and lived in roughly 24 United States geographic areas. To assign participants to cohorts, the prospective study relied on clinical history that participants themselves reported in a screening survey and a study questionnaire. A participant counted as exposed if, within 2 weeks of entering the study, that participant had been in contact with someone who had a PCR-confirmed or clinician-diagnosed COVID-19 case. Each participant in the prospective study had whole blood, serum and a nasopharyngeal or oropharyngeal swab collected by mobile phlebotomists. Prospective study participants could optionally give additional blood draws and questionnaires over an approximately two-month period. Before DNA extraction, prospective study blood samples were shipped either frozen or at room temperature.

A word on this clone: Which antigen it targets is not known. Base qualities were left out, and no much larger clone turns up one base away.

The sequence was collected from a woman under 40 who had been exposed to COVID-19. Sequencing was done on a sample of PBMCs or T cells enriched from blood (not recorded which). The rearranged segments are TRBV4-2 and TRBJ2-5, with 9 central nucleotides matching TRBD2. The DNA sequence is TGTGCCAGCAGCCAGGGCGGGGGGGACCAAGAGACCCAGTACTTC. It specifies CASSQGGGDQETQYF.